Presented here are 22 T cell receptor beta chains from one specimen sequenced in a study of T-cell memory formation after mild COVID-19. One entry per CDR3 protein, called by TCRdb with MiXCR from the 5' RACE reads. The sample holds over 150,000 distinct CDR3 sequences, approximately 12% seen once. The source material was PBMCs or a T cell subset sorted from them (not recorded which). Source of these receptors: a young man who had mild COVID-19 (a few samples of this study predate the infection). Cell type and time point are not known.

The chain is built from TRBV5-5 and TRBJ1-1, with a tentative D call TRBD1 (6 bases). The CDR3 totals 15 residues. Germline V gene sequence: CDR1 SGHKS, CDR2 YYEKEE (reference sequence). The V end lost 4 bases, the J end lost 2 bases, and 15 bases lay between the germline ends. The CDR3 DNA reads TGTGCCAGCAGCAGAGACAGGTTAATTAACACTGAAGCTTTCTTT. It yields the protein CASSRDRLINTEAFF.

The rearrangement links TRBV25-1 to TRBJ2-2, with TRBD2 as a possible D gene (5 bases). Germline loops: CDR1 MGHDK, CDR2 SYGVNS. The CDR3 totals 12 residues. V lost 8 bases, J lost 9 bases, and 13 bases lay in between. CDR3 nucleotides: TGTGCCAGCCTGGGAGCTAGGAGGGAGCTGTTTTTT. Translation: CASLGARRELFF.

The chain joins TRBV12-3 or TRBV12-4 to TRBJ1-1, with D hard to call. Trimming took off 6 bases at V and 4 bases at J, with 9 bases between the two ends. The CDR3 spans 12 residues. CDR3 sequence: CASRTGSTEAFF. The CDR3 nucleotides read TGTGCCAGCAGGACTGGGAGCACTGAAGCTTTCTTT.

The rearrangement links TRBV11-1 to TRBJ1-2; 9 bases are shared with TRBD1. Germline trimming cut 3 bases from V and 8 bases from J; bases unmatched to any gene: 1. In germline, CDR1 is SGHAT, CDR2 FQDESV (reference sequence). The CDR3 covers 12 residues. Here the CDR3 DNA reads TGTGCCAGCAGCTTGGGACAGGGAGGCTACACCTTC. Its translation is CASSLGQGGYTF.

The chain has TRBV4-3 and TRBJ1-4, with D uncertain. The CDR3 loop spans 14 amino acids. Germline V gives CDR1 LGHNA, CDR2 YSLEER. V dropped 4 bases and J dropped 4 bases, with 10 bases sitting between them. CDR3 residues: CASSPGENNEKLFF. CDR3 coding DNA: TGCGCCAGCAGCCCCGGGGAAAATAATGAAAAACTGTTTTTT.

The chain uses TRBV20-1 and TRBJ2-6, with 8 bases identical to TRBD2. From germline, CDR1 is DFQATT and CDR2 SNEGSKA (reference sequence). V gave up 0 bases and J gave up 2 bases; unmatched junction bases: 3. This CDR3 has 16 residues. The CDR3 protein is CSARDSGGTGANVLTF. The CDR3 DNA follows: TGCAGTGCTAGAGATTCGGGAGGGACTGGGGCCAACGTCCTGACTTTC.

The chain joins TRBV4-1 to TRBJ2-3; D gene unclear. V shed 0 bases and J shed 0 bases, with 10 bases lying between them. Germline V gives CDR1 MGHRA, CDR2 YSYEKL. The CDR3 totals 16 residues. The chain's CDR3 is CASSQEMSPSTDTQYF. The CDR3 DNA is TGCGCCAGCAGCCAAGAAATGAGTCCCAGCACAGATACGCAGTATTTT.

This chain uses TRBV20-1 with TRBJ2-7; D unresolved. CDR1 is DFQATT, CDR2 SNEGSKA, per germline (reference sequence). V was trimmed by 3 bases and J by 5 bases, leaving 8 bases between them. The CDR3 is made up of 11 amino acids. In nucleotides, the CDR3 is TGCAGTGCTAGTGCCTTTAACGAGCAGTACGTC. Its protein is CSASAFNEQYV.

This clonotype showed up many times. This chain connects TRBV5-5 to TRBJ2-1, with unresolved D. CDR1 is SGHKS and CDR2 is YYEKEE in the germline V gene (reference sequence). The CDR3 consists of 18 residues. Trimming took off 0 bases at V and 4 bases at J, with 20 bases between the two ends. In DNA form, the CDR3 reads TGTGCCAGCAGCTTGGGACAAAAGACTGTAAGCTCGTACAATGAGCAGTTCTTC. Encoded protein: CASSLGQKTVSSYNEQFF.

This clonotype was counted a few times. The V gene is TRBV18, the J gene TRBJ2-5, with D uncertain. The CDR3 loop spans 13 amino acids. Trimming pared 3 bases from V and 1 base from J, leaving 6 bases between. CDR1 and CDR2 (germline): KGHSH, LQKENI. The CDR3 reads CASSPRGQETQYF. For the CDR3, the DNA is TGTGCCAGCTCACCCCGCGGCCAAGAGACCCAGTACTTC.

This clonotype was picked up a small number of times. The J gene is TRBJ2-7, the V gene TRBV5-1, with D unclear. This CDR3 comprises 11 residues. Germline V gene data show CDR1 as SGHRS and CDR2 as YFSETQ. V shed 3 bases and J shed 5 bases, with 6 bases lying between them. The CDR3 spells CASSSQDEQYF. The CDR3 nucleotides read TGCGCCAGCAGCTCACAAGACGAGCAGTACTTC.

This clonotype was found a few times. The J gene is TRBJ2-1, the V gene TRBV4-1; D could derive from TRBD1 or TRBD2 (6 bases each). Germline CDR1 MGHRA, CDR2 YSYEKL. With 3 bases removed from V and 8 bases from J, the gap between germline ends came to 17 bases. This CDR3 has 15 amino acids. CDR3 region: CASSQQGGRGDEQFF. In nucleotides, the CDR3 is TGCGCCAGCAGCCAGCAAGGGGGGCGGGGCGATGAGCAGTTCTTC.

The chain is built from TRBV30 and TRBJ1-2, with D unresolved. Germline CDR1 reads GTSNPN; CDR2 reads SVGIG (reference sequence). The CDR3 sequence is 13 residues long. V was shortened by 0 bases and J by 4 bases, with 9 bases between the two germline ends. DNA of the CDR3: TGTGCCTGGAGTGTACAGACGGGCTATGGCTACACCTTC. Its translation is CAWSVQTGYGYTF.

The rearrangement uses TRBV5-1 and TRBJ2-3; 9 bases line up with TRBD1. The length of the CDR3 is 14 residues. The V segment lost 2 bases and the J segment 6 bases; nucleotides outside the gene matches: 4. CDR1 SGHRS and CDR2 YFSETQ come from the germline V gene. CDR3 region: CASSFPDRGDTQYF. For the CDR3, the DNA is TGCGCCAGCAGCTTCCCAGACAGGGGGGATACGCAGTATTTT. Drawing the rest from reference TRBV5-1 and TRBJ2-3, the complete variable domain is KAGVTQTPRYLIKTRGQQVTLSCSPISGHRSVSWYQQTPGQGLQFLFEYFSETQRNKGNFPGRFSGRQFSNSRSEMNVSTLELGDSALYLCASSFPDRGDTQYFGPGTRLTVL.

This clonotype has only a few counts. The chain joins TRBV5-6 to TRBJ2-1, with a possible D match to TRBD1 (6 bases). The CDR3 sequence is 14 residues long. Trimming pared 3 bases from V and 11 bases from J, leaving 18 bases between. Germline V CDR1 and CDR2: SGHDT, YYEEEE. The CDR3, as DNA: TGTGCCAGCAGCTCTGGATTAGGCCGGGACAAGCAGTTCTTC. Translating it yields CASSSGLGRDKQFF.

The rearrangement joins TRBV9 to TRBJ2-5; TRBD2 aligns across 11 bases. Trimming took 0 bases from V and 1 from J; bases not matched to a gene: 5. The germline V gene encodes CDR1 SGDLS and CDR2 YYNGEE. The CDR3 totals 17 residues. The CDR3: CASSVGGLAGGQETQYF. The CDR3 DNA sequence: TGTGCCAGCAGCGTAGGAGGTCTAGCGGGGGGCCAAGAGACCCAGTACTTC.

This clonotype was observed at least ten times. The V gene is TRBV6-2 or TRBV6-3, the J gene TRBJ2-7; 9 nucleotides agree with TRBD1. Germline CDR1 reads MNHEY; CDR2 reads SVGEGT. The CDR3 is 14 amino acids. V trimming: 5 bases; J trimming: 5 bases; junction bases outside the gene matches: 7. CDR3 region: CASSPGTGPNEQYF. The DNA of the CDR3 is TGTGCCAGCAGTCCCGGGACAGGGCCGAACGAGCAGTACTTC.

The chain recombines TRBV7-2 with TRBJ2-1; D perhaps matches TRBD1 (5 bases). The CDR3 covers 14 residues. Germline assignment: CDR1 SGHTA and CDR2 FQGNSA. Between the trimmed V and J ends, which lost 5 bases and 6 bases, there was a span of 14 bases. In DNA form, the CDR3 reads TGTGCCAGCAGCCCTACCAGGGTTATCAATGAGCAGTTCTTC. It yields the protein CASSPTRVINEQFF. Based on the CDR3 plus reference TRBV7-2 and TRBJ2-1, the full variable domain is GAGVSQSPSNKVTEKGKDVELRCDPISGHTALYWYRQSLGQGLEFLIYFQGNSAPDKSGLPSDRFSAERTGGSVSTLTIQRTQQEDSAVYLCASSPTRVINEQFFGPGTRLTVL.

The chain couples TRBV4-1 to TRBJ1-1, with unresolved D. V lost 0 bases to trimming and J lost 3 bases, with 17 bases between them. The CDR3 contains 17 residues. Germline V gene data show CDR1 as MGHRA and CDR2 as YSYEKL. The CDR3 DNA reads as TGCGCCAGCAGCCAAGATTCGGGGAGGTCGTTCTACACTGAAGCTTTCTTT. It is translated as CASSQDSGRSFYTEAFF.

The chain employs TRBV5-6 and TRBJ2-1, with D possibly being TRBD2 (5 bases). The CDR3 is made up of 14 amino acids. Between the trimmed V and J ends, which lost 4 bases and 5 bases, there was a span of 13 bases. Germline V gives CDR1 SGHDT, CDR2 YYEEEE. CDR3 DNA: TGTGCCAGCAGCCAAACAGCGGTTAACAATGAGCAGTTCTTC. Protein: CASSQTAVNNEQFF.

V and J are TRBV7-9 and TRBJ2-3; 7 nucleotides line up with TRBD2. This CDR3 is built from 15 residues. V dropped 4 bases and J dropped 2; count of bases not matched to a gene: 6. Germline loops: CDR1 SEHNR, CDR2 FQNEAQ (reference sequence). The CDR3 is CASSYWRGNTDTQYF. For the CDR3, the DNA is TGTGCCAGCAGCTATTGGCGGGGGAACACAGATACGCAGTATTTT.

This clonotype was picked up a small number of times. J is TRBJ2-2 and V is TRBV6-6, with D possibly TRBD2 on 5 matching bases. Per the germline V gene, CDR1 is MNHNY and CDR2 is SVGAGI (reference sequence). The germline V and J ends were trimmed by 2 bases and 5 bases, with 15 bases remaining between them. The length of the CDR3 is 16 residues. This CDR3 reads CASSYLPGIETGELFF. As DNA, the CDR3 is TGTGCCAGCAGTTACCTCCCCGGGATAGAGACCGGGGAGCTGTTTTTT.